These 24 T cell receptor beta chains originate from one sample sequenced in a study of cytomegalovirus exposure and HLA in healthy donors. 60 Vbeta and 13 Jbeta primers were used in PCR. The assay was immunoSEQ multiplex PCR, and TCRdb's table has in-frame clones only and misses some. The sample lists roughly 150,000 clones, over 60% seen once, with approximately 2% in the top ten. The sequencing input was PBMCs. These receptors all come from a woman aged 40-49 years in good health and CMV-seronegative.

This clone has just a few counts. The V call is TRBV5-5, the J call TRBJ2-2; D is ambiguous. The CDR3 length is 16 residues. Germline values: CDR1 SGHKS, CDR2 YYEKEE (reference sequence). With 0 bases removed from V and 1 base from J, the gap between germline ends came to 10 bases. CDR3 in DNA: TGTGCCAGCAGCTTGGCCGGTATGAGGAACACCGGGGAGCTGTTTTTT. Its protein product is CASSLAGMRNTGELFF.

This rearrangement joins TRBV10-1 to TRBJ2-3; TRBD2 might be the D (6 bases). V was trimmed by 4 bases and J by 2 bases, leaving 10 bases between them. CDR3 size: 14 residues. The germline gives CDR1 WNHNN, CDR2 SYGVQD (reference sequence). CDR3 amino acids: CASSAPGLTDTQYF. CDR3 coding DNA: TGCGCCAGCAGTGCTCCGGGACTCACAGATACGCAGTATTTT.

The CDR3 reads CASSPRDRGGYEQYF. The CDR3 nucleotides read TGTGCCAGCAGCCCGAGGGACAGGGGAGGTTACGAGCAGTACTTC. The chain employs TRBV9 and TRBJ2-7; 10 bases agree with TRBD1. V shed 4 bases and J 4 bases; nucleotides not matched to a gene: 8. The CDR3 runs to 15 residues. Germline CDR1 SGDLS, CDR2 YYNGEE.

The rearrangement links TRBV11-2 to TRBJ1-1; D uncertain. Germline CDR1 SGHAT, CDR2 FQNNGV. This CDR3 contains 12 residues. Trimming pared 5 bases from V and 5 bases from J, leaving 9 bases between. The CDR3, as DNA: TGTGCCAGCAGCCCTAGCTTAACTGAAGCTTTCTTT. It specifies CASSPSLTEAFF.

This clone was observed a single time. The chain uses TRBV5-1 and TRBJ2-1; 7 bases fit TRBD2. The CDR3 is 13 amino acids. V was pared by 6 bases and J by 9 bases, with 9 bases of the junction left unmatched. Germline CDR1 reads SGHRS; CDR2 reads YFSETQ. CDR3 in amino acids: CASTMGEGGEQFF. DNA for the CDR3: TGCGCCAGCACCATGGGGGAGGGCGGTGAGCAGTTCTTC.

The chain links TRBV7-2 to TRBJ2-7, with a tentative D call TRBD1 (5 bases). V shed 3 bases and J shed 6 bases, with 6 bases lying between them. CDR3 length: 11 amino acids. Per the germline V gene, CDR1 is SGHTA and CDR2 is FQGNSA. CDR3 protein: CASSFGAEQYF. The CDR3 DNA reads TGTGCCAGCAGCTTTGGGGCCGAGCAGTACTTC. Complete variable domain (other parts from reference TRBV7-2 and TRBJ2-7): GAGVSQSPSNKVTEKGKDVELRCDPISGHTALYWYRQSLGQGLEFLIYFQGNSAPDKSGLPSDRFSAERTGGSVSTLTIQRTQQEDSAVYLCASSFGAEQYFGPGTRLTVT.

This clone was observed a handful of times. This sequence joins TRBV21-1 and TRBJ2-1; the table assigns TRBD1, which was not confirmed against the DNA. TRBV21-1 corresponds to a pseudogene. CDR3 length: 13 residues. In DNA, the CDR3 is TGTGCCAGCGAAGTCAGTGGTTACAATGAGCAGTTCTTC. Translated: CASEVSGYNEQFF.

The gene calls are TRBV2 and TRBJ1-1; TRBD1 matches 8 bases. Germline V gene sequence: CDR1 SNHLY, CDR2 FYNNEI. The CDR3 is 14 residues long. Unmatched junction bases numbered 8, after V lost 6 bases and J lost 5 bases. The CDR3 region has the DNA TGTGCCAGCAGGGCGTGGACAGGGTTGACTGAAGCTTTCTTT. It codes for CASRAWTGLTEAFF.

The chain has TRBV20-1 and TRBJ1-1; D is possibly TRBD1 (5 bases). The CDR3 consists of 11 residues. Germline CDR1 and CDR2: DFQATT and SNEGSKA (reference sequence). The V end lost 4 bases, the J end lost 10 bases, and 13 bases lay between the germline ends. The CDR3 region is CSATGPQGAFF. CDR3 nucleotide sequence: TGCAGTGCTACCGGGCCCCAGGGAGCTTTCTTT.

This clone was observed once. This sequence joins TRBV7-9 and TRBJ2-7, with 7 bases lining up with TRBD1. CDR3 length: 14 residues. With V trimmed by 5 bases and J by 7 bases, 11 bases remained unmatched. Germline V gene lookup returns CDR1 SEHNR and CDR2 FQNEAQ (reference sequence). The CDR3 loop reads CASSQITGVGEQYF. The CDR3 DNA is TGTGCCAGCAGCCAAATTACAGGGGTCGGAGAGCAGTACTTC.

The rearrangement links TRBV4-1 to TRBJ1-4; TRBD1 might be the D (6 bases). The CDR3 runs to 16 residues. Germline V gives CDR1 MGHRA, CDR2 YSYEKL. Trimming stripped 3 bases from V and 0 bases from J, with 11 bases between. The DNA for the CDR3 is TGCGCCAGCAGCCACCGGACAGCCGCAACTAATGAAAAACTGTTTTTT. Translation gives CASSHRTAATNEKLFF.

J is TRBJ1-2 and V is TRBV5-6; 10 nucleotides agree with TRBD1. In germline, CDR1 is SGHDT, CDR2 YYEEEE. The CDR3 has 15 amino acids. Unmatched junction bases numbered 10, after V lost 4 bases and J lost 7 bases. The CDR3 DNA is TGTGCCAGCAGCCGAGACAGGGGGCTTTCTCGTGGCTACACCTTC. This translates into CASSRDRGLSRGYTF. The variable domain in full, with the rest retrieved from reference TRBV5-6 and TRBJ1-2, is DAGVTQSPTHLIKTRGQQVTLRCSPKSGHDTVSWYQQALGQGPQFIFQYYEEEERQRGNFPDRFSGHQFPNYSSELNVNALLLGDSALYLCASSRDRGLSRGYTFGSGTRLTVV.

This clone was observed once. The chain joins TRBV19 to TRBJ1-4; D is undetermined. Per germline, CDR1 LNHDA and CDR2 SQIVND (reference sequence). The CDR3 extends over 12 amino acids. The V and J ends lost 3 bases and 7 bases respectively, with 6 bases between them. The CDR3 DNA reads TGTGCCAGTAGTATCCACGGTGAAAAACTGTTTTTT. Its translation: CASSIHGEKLFF.

This clone has a handful of counts. A read error may account for a junction end that differs from germline. The chain employs TRBV7-9 and TRBJ2-7; D possibly corresponds to TRBD1 (5 bases). The CDR3 has 12 residues. Germline assignment: CDR1 SEHNR and CDR2 FQNEAQ (reference sequence). The CDR3 reads CSSSFKGHEQYF. As DNA, the CDR3 is TGTTCCAGCAGCTTCAAGGGGCACGAGCAGTACTTC.

The gene calls are TRBV27 and TRBJ1-2, with D possibly TRBD1 on 5 matching bases. The length of the CDR3 is 13 residues. Trimming removed 8 bases from V and 7 bases from J, with 17 bases in between. Germline CDR1 and CDR2: MNHEY and SMNVEV (reference sequence). CDR3 sequence reads: CASSPGELSGYTF. The CDR3 bases are TGTGCCAGCTCACCGGGGGAACTGAGTGGCTACACCTTC.

The chain joins TRBV6-5 to TRBJ1-1; 9 positions agree with TRBD1. The CDR3 has 13 residues. The ends lost 6 bases at V and 4 bases at J; junction bases unmatched: 3. CDR1 and CDR2 (germline): MNHEY, SVGAGI. CDR3 loop: CASRSTGGTEAFF. The CDR3 DNA follows: TGTGCCAGCAGATCGACAGGGGGCACTGAAGCTTTCTTT.

The chain carries TRBV9 and TRBJ1-1; no firm D call. V lost 3 bases to trimming and J lost 1 base, with 7 bases between them. The germline V gene encodes CDR1 SGDLS and CDR2 YYNGEE. CDR3 length: 13 amino acids. The CDR3 DNA follows: TGTGCCAGCAGCGACTCAAAGAACACTGAAGCTTTCTTT. This gives the protein CASSDSKNTEAFF.

The genes are TRBV5-4 and TRBJ2-3; 15 bases align to TRBD2. The CDR3 length is 17 residues. V dropped 4 bases and J dropped 2; count of bases not matched to a gene: 5. The germline V gene encodes CDR1 SGHNT and CDR2 YYREEE (reference sequence). CDR3 DNA sequence: TGTGCCAGCAGCATAGGACTAGCGGGGGGGCACACAGATACGCAGTATTTT. Its protein product is CASSIGLAGGHTDTQYF.

The V gene is TRBV7-9, the J gene TRBJ1-3; 7 nucleotides agree with TRBD1. This CDR3 has 15 amino acids. Germline lookup yields CDR1 SEHNR and CDR2 FQNEAQ (reference sequence). V was pared by 1 base and J by 8 bases, with 8 bases of the junction left unmatched. CDR3 DNA sequence: TGTGCCAGCAGCTTAGGACAGGGCGTTTTGTACACCATATATTTT. Amino acid sequence: CASSLGQGVLYTIYF.

This chain connects TRBV29-1 to TRBJ1-1, with 9 bases identical to TRBD1. Germline CDR1 is SQVTM and CDR2 is ANQGSEA. Trimming at V came to 3 bases and at J to 8 bases, leaving 13 bases not matched to a gene. This CDR3 contains 15 residues. CDR3 nucleotide sequence: TGCAGCGTTGAGACAGGGGGGCATATGGGGGAAGAAGCTTTCTTT. Amino acids: CSVETGGHMGEEAFF.

The CDR3 coding sequence is TGTGCCAGCAGTCTCGAAGGGGGTCAGCCCCAGCATTTT. Amino acids: CASSLEGGQPQHF. The J gene is TRBJ1-5, the V gene TRBV2, with D possibly being TRBD1 (6 bases). In germline, CDR1 is SNHLY, CDR2 FYNNEI. This CDR3 has 13 amino acids. The V gene lost 5 bases and the J gene lost 6 bases, with 11 bases spanning the gap. The entire variable domain, with the rest obtained from reference TRBV2 and TRBJ1-5, is as follows: EPEVTQTPSHQVTQMGQEVILRCVPISNHLYFYWYRQILGQKVEFLVSFYNNEISEKSEIFDDQFSVERPDGSNFTLKIRSTKLEDSAMYFCASSLEGGQPQHFGDGTRLSIL.

Here the CDR3 reads CASSIVAGGTGTQYF. CDR3 bases: TGTGCCAGTAGTATAGTAGCGGGCGGCACAGGAACCCAGTACTTC. The genes are TRBV19 and TRBJ2-5; 7 nucleotides match TRBD2. J was trimmed by 8 bases and V by 1 base; bases with no gene match: 10. Per the germline V gene, CDR1 is LNHDA and CDR2 is SQIVND (reference sequence). The CDR3 contains 15 residues.

This chain links TRBV2 with TRBJ1-2; D is perhaps TRBD1 (6 bases). The germline gives CDR1 SNHLY, CDR2 FYNNEI. Trimming pared 1 base from V and 4 bases from J, leaving 16 bases between. CDR3 length: 16 residues. As DNA, the CDR3 is TGTGCCAGCAGTGAAGGAGTAAAGGGGGGGCGCTATGGCTACACCTTC. Residues: CASSEGVKGGRYGYTF.

In this sample, this clone turned up a few times. V is TRBV5-4 and J is TRBJ1-4; 7 nucleotides agree with TRBD1. Germline-derived CDR1 and CDR2 are SGHNT and YYREEE (reference sequence). Trimming removed 3 bases from V and 7 bases from J; junction bases left unmatched: 12. This CDR3 is 16 amino acids long. The CDR3 reads CASSSTLRQGGEKLFF. In DNA form, the CDR3 reads TGTGCCAGCAGCTCAACGCTGCGACAGGGCGGTGAAAAACTGTTTTTT.